Sequencing of this T cell receptor (beta chain) was carried out in a study of blood T cell repertoires in COVID-19. Study background: Collection of acute and convalescent COVID-19 samples took place in the United States, Italy and Spain.

Per the original data handling: Nucleated cell counts were estimated from reference gene primer amplification. Repertoires were generated with immunoSEQ multiplex PCR, while TCRdb's copy carries only in-frame clones and drops some. That table is the source of V, J and clone size, and D and trimming were worked out from the DNA. Among 200,000 to 300,000 clones listed, 65% to 90% were seen once. The CDR3 has 13 residues. Trimming pared 0 bases from V and 10 bases from J, leaving 13 bases between. Germline V lookup: CDR1 LGHDT, CDR2 YNNKEL (reference sequence). The chain carries TRBV3-1 (or the pseudogene TRBV3-2) and TRBJ2-7; TRBD1 might be the D (5 bases). The sequenced sample was peripheral blood. This receptor was obtained from a man aged 35-49 years who had recovered from COVID-19. CDR3 in amino acids: CASSQERTSNQYF. DNA for the CDR3: TGTGCCAGCAGCCAAGAAAGGACAAGTAATCAGTACTTC.